The 5 T cell receptor beta chains given below trace back to one sample, sequenced in a study of blood T cell repertoires in COVID-19 (dated by TCRdb to 2020 to 2021). Library preparation employed the immunoSEQ multiplex PCR assay. TCRdb limited this immuneACCESS table to in-frame rearrangements with V and J called. A share of clones is missing; checked studies link under half to unresolved V genes, and the rest is unexplained. A total of approximately 390,000 clones appear in this sample, around 87% of them only once. The ten biggest clones cover roughly 2.1% of the sample. Sequencing was done on a sample of peripheral blood. The receptors stem from an older woman with COVID-19, enrolled during active disease.

The rearrangement uses TRBV19 and TRBJ1-6, with a tentative D call TRBD1 (5 bases). V lost 5 bases to trimming and J lost 6 bases, with 11 bases between them. This CDR3 has 14 amino acids. Per the germline V gene, CDR1 is LNHDA and CDR2 is SQIVND (reference sequence). For the CDR3, the DNA is TGTGCCAGTAGTGGCAGGGAGGGTAATTCACCCCTCCACTTT. Translation: CASSGREGNSPLHF.

This clone was counted only a few times. The gene calls are TRBV9 and TRBJ2-2; D gene uncertain. The CDR3 extends over 15 amino acids. Trimming left V 1 base short and J 6 bases short, with 13 bases between. Per the germline V gene, CDR1 is SGDLS and CDR2 is YYNGEE. This CDR3 is CASSVFLRGAGELFF. CDR3 nucleotide sequence: TGTGCCAGCAGCGTATTCCTTCGAGGTGCCGGGGAGCTGTTTTTT.

Only a few counts were recorded for this clone. V and J are TRBV19 and TRBJ1-1; a possible D gene is TRBD1 (5 bases). Germline assignment: CDR1 LNHDA and CDR2 SQIVND (reference sequence). V lost 4 bases, J lost 4 bases, and 10 bases lay in between. This CDR3 contains 13 residues. The CDR3 DNA sequence: TGTGCCAGTAGTAACAGGTTTCTCACTGAAGCTTTCTTT. This codes for CASSNRFLTEAFF. Variable domain in full (rest from reference TRBV19 and TRBJ1-1): DGGITQSPKYLFRKEGQNVTLSCEQNLNHDAMYWYRQDPGQGLRLIYYSQIVNDFQKGDIAEGYSVSREKKESFPLTVTSAQKNPTAFYLCASSNRFLTEAFFGQGTRLTVV.

This chain uses TRBV5-1 with TRBJ1-2, with a weak D call TRBD1 (6 bases). Germline lookup yields CDR1 SGHRS and CDR2 YFSETQ. The CDR3 covers 14 residues. Trimming pared 4 bases from V and 0 bases from J, leaving 10 bases between. The CDR3 region is CASSQGLANYGYTF. The CDR3 bases are TGCGCCAGCAGCCAGGGGTTAGCTAACTATGGCTACACCTTC.

This chain joins TRBV6-1 and TRBJ2-7; 9 nucleotides match TRBD1. Germline assignment: CDR1 MNHNS and CDR2 SASEGT. V lost 3 bases, J lost 2 bases, and 8 bases stayed unmatched. This CDR3 is 16 amino acids long. CDR3 DNA sequence: TGTGCCAGCAGTGATCCGGGACAGGGTTTAGCCTACGAGCAGTACTTC. The encoded protein is CASSDPGQGLAYEQYF.